Only one count was recorded for the clone carrying this T cell receptor (beta chain). Its target is unknown. Generated by immunoSEQ multiplex PCR, the TCRdb table keeps only in-frame clones and is missing some. Seen here are some 91,000 clones, around 94% observed once, and the top ten hold over 9.5%. This record comes from a study of T cell responses to AZD1222 COVID-19 vaccine. Turning to the study itself: Pooled in the analysis were second doses at about 4 or about 12 weeks.

Study results and limitations: Baseline antibody screening turned up just a handful of seropositive AZD1222 recipients. No repertoire was sampled before or during the peak T cell response, only after it.

The sample in question was peripheral blood, obtained on day 0 of AZD1222 vaccination. The clonotype originates from an adult in good health.

The DNA for the CDR3 is TGTGCCAGCAGCTTCGATAGCGGGATGGGTGAGCAGTTCTTC. It yields the protein CASSFDSGMGEQFF. The chain has TRBV11-2 and TRBJ2-1; 8 bases are shared with TRBD2. Germline V lookup: CDR1 SGHAT, CDR2 FQNNGV. The CDR3 has 14 amino acids. With 3 bases clipped from V and 9 bases from J, the junction kept 7 bases outside the gene matches.